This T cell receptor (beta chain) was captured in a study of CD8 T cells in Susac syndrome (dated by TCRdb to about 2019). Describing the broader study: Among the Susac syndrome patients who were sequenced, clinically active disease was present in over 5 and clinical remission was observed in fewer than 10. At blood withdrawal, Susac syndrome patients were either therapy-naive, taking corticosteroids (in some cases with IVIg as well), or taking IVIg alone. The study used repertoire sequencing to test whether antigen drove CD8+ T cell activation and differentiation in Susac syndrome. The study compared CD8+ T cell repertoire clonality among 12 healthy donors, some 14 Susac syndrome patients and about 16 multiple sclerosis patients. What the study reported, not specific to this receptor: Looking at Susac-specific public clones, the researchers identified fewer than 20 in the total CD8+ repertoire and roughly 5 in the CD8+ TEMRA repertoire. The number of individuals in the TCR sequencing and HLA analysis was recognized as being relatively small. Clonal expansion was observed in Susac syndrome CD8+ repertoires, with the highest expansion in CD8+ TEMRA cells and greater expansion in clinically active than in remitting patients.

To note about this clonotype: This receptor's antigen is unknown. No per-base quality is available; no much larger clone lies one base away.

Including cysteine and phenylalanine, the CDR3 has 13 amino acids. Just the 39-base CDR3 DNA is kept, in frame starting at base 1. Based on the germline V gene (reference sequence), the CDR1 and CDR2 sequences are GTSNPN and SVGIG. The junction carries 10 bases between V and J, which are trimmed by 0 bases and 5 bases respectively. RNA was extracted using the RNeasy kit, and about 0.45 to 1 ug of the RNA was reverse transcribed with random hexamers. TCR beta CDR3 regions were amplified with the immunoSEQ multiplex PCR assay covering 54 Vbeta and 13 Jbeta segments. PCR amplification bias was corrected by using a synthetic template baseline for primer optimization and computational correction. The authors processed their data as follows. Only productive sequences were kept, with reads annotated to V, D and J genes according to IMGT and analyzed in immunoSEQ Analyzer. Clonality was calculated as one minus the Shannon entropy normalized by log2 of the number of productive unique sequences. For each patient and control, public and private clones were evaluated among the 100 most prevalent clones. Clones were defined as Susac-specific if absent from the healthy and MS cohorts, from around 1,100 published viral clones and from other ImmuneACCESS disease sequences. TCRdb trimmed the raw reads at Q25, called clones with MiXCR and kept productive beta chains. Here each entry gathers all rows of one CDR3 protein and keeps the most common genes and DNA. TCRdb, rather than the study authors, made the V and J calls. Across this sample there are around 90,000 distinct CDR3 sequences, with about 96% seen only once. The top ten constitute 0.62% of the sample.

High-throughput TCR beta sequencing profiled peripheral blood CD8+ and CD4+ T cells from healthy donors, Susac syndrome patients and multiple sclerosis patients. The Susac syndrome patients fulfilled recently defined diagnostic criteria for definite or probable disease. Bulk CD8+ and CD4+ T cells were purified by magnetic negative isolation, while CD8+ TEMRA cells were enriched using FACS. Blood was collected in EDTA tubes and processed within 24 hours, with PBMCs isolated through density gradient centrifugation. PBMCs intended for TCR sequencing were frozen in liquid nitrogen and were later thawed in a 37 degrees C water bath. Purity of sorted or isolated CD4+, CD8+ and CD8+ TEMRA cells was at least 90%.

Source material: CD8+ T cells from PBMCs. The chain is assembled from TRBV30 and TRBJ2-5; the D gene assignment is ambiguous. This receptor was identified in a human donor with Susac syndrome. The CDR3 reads CAWSVMGRETQYF. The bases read TGTGCCTGGAGTGTCATGGGAAGGGAGACCCAGTACTTC.